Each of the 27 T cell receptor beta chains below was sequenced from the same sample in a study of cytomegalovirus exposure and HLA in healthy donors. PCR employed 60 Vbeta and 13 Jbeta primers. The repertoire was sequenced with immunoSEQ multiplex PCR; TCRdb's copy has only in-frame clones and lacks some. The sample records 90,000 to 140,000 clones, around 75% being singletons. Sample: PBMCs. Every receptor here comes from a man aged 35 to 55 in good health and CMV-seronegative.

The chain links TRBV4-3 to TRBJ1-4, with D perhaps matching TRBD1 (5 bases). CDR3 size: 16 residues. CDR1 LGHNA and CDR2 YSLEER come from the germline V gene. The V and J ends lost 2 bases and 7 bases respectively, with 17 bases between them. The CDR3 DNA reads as TGCGCCAGCAGCCAACTCGCCGGGGGTTCGGGTGAAAAACTGTTTTTT. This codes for CASSQLAGGSGEKLFF.

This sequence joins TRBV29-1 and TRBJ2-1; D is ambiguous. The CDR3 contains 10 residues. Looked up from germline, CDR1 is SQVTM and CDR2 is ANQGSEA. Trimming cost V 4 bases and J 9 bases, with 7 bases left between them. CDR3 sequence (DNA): TGCAGCGTTGCCACATTTGAGCAGTTCTTC. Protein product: CSVATFEQFF.

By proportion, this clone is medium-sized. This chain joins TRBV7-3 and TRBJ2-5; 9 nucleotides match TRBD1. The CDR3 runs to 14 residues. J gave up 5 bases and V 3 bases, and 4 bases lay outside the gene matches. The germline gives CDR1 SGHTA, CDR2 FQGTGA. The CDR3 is CASSFLGTGETQYF. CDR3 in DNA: TGTGCCAGCAGCTTCCTGGGGACAGGGGAGACCCAGTACTTC.

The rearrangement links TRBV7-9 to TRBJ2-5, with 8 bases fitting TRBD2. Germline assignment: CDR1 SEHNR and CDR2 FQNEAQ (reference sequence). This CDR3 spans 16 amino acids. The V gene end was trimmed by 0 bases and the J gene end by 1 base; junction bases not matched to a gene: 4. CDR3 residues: CASSLAAGDSQETQYF. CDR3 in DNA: TGTGCCAGCAGCTTAGCAGCGGGGGATTCCCAAGAGACCCAGTACTTC.

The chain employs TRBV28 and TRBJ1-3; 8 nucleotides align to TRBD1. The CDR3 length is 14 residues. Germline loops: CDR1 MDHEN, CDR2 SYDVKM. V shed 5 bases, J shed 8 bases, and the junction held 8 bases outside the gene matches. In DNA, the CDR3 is TGTGCCAGCAGTCCACAGGGGGAGGGTTACACCATATATTTT. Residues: CASSPQGEGYTIYF. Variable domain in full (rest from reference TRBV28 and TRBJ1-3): DVKVTQSSRYLVKRTGEKVFLECVQDMDHENMFWYRQDPGLGLRLIYFSYDVKMKEKGDIPEGYSVSREKKERFSLILESASTNQTSMYLCASSPQGEGYTIYFGEGSWLTVV.

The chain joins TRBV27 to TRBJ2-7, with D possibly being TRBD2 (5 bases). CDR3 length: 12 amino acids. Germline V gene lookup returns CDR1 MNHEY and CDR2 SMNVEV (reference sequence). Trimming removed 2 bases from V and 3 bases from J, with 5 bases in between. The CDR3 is CASSLRGYEQYF. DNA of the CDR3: TGTGCCAGCAGTTTACGGGGCTACGAGCAGTACTTC.

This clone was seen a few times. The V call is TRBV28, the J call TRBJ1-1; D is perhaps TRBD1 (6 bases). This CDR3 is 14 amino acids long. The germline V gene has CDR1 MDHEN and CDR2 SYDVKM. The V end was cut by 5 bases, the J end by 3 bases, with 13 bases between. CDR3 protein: CASSPRTDDTEAFF. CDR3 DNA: TGTGCCAGCAGTCCAAGGACAGACGACACTGAAGCTTTCTTT.

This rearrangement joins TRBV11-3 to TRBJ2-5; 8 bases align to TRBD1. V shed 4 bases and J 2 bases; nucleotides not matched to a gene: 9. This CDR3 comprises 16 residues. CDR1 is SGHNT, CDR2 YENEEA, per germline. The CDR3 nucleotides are TGTGCCAGCAGCTGGGGTGGGACAGGTAAACAAGAGACCCAGTACTTC. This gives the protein CASSWGGTGKQETQYF.

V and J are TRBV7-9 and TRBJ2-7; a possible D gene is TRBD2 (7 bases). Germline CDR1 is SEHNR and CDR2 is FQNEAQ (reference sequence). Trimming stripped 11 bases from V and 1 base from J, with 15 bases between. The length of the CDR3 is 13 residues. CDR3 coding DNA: TGTGCCGGCCGAGGGGGGGGGTCCTACGAGCAGTACTTC. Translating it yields CAGRGGGSYEQYF.

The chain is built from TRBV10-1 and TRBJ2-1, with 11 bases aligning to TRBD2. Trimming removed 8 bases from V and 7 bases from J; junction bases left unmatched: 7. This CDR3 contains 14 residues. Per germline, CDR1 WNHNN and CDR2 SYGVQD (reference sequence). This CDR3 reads CASGASGRLNEQFF. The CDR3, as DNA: TGCGCCAGCGGGGCTAGCGGGAGGTTGAATGAGCAGTTCTTC.

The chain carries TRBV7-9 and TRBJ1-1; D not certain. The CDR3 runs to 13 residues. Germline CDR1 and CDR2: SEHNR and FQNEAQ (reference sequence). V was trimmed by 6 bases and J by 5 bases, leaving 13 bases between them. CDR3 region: CASRPGPGTEAFF. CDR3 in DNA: TGTGCCAGCAGGCCCGGACCGGGGACTGAAGCTTTCTTT.

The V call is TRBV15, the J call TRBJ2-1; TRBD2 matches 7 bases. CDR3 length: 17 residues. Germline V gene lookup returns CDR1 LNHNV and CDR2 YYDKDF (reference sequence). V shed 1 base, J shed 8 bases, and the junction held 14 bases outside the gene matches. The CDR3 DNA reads TGTGCCACCAGCAGAGTAGGTTTGGGGCGGGAGTGGGATGAGCAGTTCTTC. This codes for CATSRVGLGREWDEQFF.

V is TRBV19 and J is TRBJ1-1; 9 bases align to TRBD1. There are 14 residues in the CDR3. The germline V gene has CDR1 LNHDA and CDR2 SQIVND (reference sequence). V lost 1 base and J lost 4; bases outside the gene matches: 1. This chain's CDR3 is CASSIGTGATEAFF. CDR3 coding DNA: TGTGCCAGTAGTATAGGGACAGGGGCCACTGAAGCTTTCTTT. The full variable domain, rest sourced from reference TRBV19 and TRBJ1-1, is DGGITQSPKYLFRKEGQNVTLSCEQNLNHDAMYWYRQDPGQGLRLIYYSQIVNDFQKGDIAEGYSVSREKKESFPLTVTSAQKNPTAFYLCASSIGTGATEAFFGQGTRLTVV.

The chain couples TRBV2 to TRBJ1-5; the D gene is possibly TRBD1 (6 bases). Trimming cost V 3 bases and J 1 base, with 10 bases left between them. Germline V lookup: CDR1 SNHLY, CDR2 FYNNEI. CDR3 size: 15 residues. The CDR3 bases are TGTGCCAGCAGTGACAACAGGGCAAGCAATCAGCCCCAGCATTTT. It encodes CASSDNRASNQPQHF.

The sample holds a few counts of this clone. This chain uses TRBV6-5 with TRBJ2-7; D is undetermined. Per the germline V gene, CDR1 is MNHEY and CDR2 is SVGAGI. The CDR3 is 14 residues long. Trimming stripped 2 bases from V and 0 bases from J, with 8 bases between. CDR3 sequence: CASSYATRSYEQYF. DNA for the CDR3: TGTGCCAGCAGTTACGCTACCCGCTCCTACGAGCAGTACTTC.

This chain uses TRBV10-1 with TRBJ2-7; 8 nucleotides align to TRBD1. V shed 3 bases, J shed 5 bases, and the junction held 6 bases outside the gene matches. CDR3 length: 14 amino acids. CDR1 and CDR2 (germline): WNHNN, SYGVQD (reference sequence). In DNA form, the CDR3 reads TGCGCCAGCAGTGAAGCTTGGACAGGGAACGAGCAGTACTTC. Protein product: CASSEAWTGNEQYF.

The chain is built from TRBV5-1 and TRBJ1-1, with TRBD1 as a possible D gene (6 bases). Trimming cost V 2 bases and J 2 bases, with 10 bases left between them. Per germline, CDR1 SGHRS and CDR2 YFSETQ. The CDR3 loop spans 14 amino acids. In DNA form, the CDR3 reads TGCGCCAGCAGCTTCCGGGGGGCTAACACTGAAGCTTTCTTT. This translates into CASSFRGANTEAFF. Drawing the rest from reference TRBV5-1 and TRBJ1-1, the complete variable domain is KAGVTQTPRYLIKTRGQQVTLSCSPISGHRSVSWYQQTPGQGLQFLFEYFSETQRNKGNFPGRFSGRQFSNSRSEMNVSTLELGDSALYLCASSFRGANTEAFFGQGTRLTVV.

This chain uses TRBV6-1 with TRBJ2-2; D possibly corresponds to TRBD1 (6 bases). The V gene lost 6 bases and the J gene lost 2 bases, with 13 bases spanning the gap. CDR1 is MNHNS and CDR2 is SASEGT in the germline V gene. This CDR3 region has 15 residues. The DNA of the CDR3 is TGTGCCAGCAGCCCCGGGACAACTAACACCGGGGAGCTGTTTTTT. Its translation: CASSPGTTNTGELFF.

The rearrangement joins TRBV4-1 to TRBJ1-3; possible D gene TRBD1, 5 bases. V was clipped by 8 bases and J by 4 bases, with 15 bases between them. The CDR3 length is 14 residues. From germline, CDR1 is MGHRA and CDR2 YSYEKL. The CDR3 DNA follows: TGCGCCAGCTCCCCGGGGGACCTCGGAAACACCATATATTTT. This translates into CASSPGDLGNTIYF.

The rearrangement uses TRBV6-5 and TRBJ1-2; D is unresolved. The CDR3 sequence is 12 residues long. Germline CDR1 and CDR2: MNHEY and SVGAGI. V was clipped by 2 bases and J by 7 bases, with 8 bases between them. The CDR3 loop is CASSYEGIGYTF. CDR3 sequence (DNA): TGTGCCAGCAGTTACGAGGGAATTGGCTACACCTTC.

The CDR3 region is CASRRDSSYEQYF. The CDR3 DNA is TGCGCCAGCAGACGAGACAGCTCCTACGAGCAGTACTTC. The chain joins TRBV4-3 to TRBJ2-7, with D possibly matching TRBD1 (5 bases). V lost 6 bases and J 0 bases, leaving 9 bases between the germline ends. This CDR3 is 13 amino acids long. CDR1 and CDR2 from the germline V gene are LGHNA and YSLEER.

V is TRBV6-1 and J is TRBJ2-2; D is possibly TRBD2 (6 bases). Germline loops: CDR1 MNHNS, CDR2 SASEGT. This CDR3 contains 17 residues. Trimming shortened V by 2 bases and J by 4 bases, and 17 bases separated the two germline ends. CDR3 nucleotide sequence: TGTGCCAGCAGTGAATTAAGAGCGGGCCACCTCACCGGGGAGCTGTTTTTT. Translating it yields CASSELRAGHLTGELFF.

The CDR3 spells CASSGDRGSEKLFF. Written as DNA, the CDR3 is TGTGCCAGCAGCGGGGACAGGGGAAGTGAAAAACTGTTTTTT. The chain is built from TRBV2 and TRBJ1-4, with 10 bases identical to TRBD1. CDR3 size: 14 residues. The V segment lost 6 bases and the J segment 7 bases; nucleotides outside the gene matches: 5. Germline values: CDR1 SNHLY, CDR2 FYNNEI. Full variable domain (remainder filled in from reference TRBV2 and TRBJ1-4): EPEVTQTPSHQVTQMGQEVILRCVPISNHLYFYWYRQILGQKVEFLVSFYNNEISEKSEIFDDQFSVERPDGSNFTLKIRSTKLEDSAMYFCASSGDRGSEKLFFGSGTQLSVL.

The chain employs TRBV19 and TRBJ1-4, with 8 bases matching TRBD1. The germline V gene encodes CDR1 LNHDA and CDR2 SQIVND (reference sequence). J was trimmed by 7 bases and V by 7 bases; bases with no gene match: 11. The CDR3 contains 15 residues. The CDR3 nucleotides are TGTGCCAGTACTTCGTTGGGCAGGGGGCTTGAAAAACTGTTTTTT. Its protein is CASTSLGRGLEKLFF.

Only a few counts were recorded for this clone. CDR3 region: CASSQETEAGRNADTQYF. DNA for the CDR3: TGTGCCAGCAGCCAAGAGACGGAGGCGGGGAGAAACGCAGATACGCAGTATTTT. This rearrangement joins TRBV4-2 to TRBJ2-3; D may be TRBD2 (6 bases). This CDR3 spans 18 amino acids. Germline V gene sequence: CDR1 LGHNA, CDR2 YNFKEQ. The germline V and J ends were trimmed by 0 bases and 4 bases, with 20 bases remaining between them.

CDR3 amino acids: CASSPMSSGNTIYF. CDR3 DNA sequence: TGTGCCAGCAGTCCGATGAGCTCTGGAAACACCATATATTTT. The chain links TRBV27 to TRBJ1-3; D is unresolved. CDR1 and CDR2 from the germline V gene are MNHEY and SMNVEV (reference sequence). V was trimmed by 5 bases and J by 0 bases, leaving 8 bases between them. The CDR3 covers 14 residues.

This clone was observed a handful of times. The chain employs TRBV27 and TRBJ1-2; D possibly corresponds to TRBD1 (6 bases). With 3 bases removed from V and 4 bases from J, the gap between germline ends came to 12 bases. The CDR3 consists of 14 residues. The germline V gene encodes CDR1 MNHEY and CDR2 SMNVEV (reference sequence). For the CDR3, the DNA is TGTGCCAGCAGTTTCGGGCAGGGGATCTATGGCTACACCTTC. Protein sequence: CASSFGQGIYGYTF.